This entry lists 24 T cell receptor beta chains sequenced from one sample in a study of T cell clonality in common variable immunodeficiency. TCRdb's table, derived via immunoSEQ multiplex PCR, lists solely in-frame clones and lacks some. The sample has some 54,000 clones, none seen only once; the top ten hold 2% to 2.5%. The specimen sequenced was peripheral blood mononuclear cells. Receptors originate from a person aged 18 to 75 in good health.

This clone was detected many times. Read coverage stops 3 residues before the CDR3 terminus; the germline J gene supplies the remainder. The chain couples TRBV10-3 to TRBJ2-1; TRBD2 is a possible D gene (7 bases). The CDR3 totals 16 residues. The germline V and J ends were trimmed by 3 bases and 3 bases, with 15 bases remaining between them. Germline lookup yields CDR1 ENHRY and CDR2 SYGVKD. CDR3 DNA (partial): TGTGCCATCAGTGATACAGGGAGGGACAACTACAATGAG. Its translation: CAISDTGRDNYNE. Given in full, the CDR3 is CAISDTGRDNYNEQFF.

The sample holds many counts of this clone. From the germline J gene comes the end of the CDR3, since the read stops 3 residues before it. This chain joins TRBV5-4 and TRBJ2-3; unclear D gene. The V and J ends lost 7 bases and 3 bases respectively, with 18 bases between them. Germline V gene lookup returns CDR1 SGHNT and CDR2 YYREEE (reference sequence). The CDR3 runs 15 residues. The CDR3 loop is CASASKLERTDTQYF. CDR3 DNA, as far as it was read: TGTGCCAGCGCCTCTAAGCTAGAAAGGACAGATACG.

This clone was found a few times. The read comes to an end 3 residues before the CDR3 does, leaving the germline J gene to fill in the end. The J gene is TRBJ1-2, the V gene TRBV30, with D maybe TRBD1 (5 bases). The CDR3 runs to 14 residues. Germline V gives CDR1 GTSNPN, CDR2 SVGIG (reference sequence). CDR3 sequence reads: CAWSVGGDGYDYTF. CDR3 DNA, as far as it was read: TGTGCCTGGAGTGTAGGAGGGGATGGATACGAC.

This clone was detected ten times or more. From the germline J gene comes the end of the CDR3, since the read stops 3 residues before it. The chain uses TRBV6-1 and TRBJ2-5; D possibly uses TRBD1 or TRBD2 (6 bases each). In germline, CDR1 is MNHNS, CDR2 SASEGT. This CDR3 is built from 13 residues. V lost 5 bases and J lost 5, with 12 bases in between. The covered CDR3 bases are TGTGCCAGCAGTCAAGGGGGGCGGGAGACC. Protein: CASSQGGRET. The entire CDR3 is CASSQGGRETQYF.

This clone was recorded at least ten times. The missing CDR3 end, 3 residues past where the read stops, is filled in from the germline J gene. The sample contains more than one DNA sequence encoding this CDR3. The chain uses TRBV5-1 and TRBJ2-5; 13 nucleotides align to TRBD2. J was trimmed by 5 bases and V by 1 base; bases with no gene match: 2. The CDR3 length is 15 residues. Germline loops: CDR1 SGHRS, CDR2 YFSETQ. CDR3 DNA, as far as it was read: TGCGCCAGCAGCTTGACACTAGCGGGAGGGGAGACC. Amino acid sequence: CASSLTLAGGET. The complete CDR3 protein is CASSLTLAGGETQYF.

This clone was observed at least ten times. The CDR3 end lies 3 residues beyond the end of the read and is filled in from the germline J gene. The chain has TRBV5-1 and TRBJ2-7; possibly TRBD1 for D (6 bases). The CDR3 has 16 amino acids. V lost 3 bases to trimming and J lost 2 bases, with 18 bases between them. From germline, CDR1 is SGHRS and CDR2 YFSETQ. The part of the CDR3 DNA that was read is TGCGCCAGCAGCTGGGAGCTGGGGGCCATGACCTACGAG. Encoded protein: CASSWELGAMTYE. The CDR3 in full is CASSWELGAMTYEQYF.

As concerns this clone: The read ends 3 residues before the CDR3 terminus; that terminus is restored from the germline J gene. The V call is TRBV13, the J call TRBJ2-5; 10 positions agree with TRBD2. Germline-derived CDR1 and CDR2 are PRHDT and FYEKMQ (reference sequence). The CDR3 length is 16 residues. The J segment lost 5 bases and the V segment lost 3 bases, leaving 9 bases of the junction unmatched. The CDR3 bases that were read are TGTGCCAGCAGCTTGGCTAGCGGGAGCTTGGGGGAGACC. Its translation: CASSLASGSLGET. The whole CDR3 sequence reads CASSLASGSLGETQYF.

This clone was found a few times. The CDR3 end is not reached by the read, which stops 3 residues before it; the germline J gene fills it in. The V gene is TRBV7-8, the J gene TRBJ2-7; 8 bases are shared with TRBD2. J was trimmed by 5 bases and V by 1 base; bases with no gene match: 7. This CDR3 is built from 15 residues. Germline values: CDR1 SGHVS, CDR2 FQNEAQ. CDR3 bases read: TGTGCCAGCAGCTTAGGGACTAGCCTTGACGACGAG. It translates to CASSLGTSLDDE. The entire CDR3 is CASSLGTSLDDEQYF.

This clone has only a few counts. The read stops 3 residues short of the end of the CDR3; the missing end is completed from the germline J gene. J is TRBJ1-4 and V is TRBV6-1, with 9 nucleotides matching TRBD1. Unmatched junction bases numbered 3, after V lost 4 bases and J lost 6 bases. The length of the CDR3 is 14 residues. Germline V gives CDR1 MNHNS, CDR2 SASEGT. CDR3 DNA (partial): TGTGCCAGCAGTGCCGGGACAGGGTATGAAAAA. Translating gives CASSAGTGYEK. The full CDR3 reads CASSAGTGYEKLFF.

This clone appeared many times. The read halts 3 residues ahead of the CDR3 end, with the missing end drawn from the germline J gene. The chain links TRBV30 to TRBJ2-7; perhaps TRBD2 as D (5 bases). CDR3 size: 14 residues. Germline-derived CDR1 and CDR2 are GTSNPN and SVGIG (reference sequence). V shed 0 bases and J shed 6 bases, with 15 bases lying between them. The covered CDR3 bases are TGTGCCTGGAGTGTAATGGCCGGGGAAGCCGAG. Its protein product is CAWSVMAGEAE. The whole CDR3 protein reads CAWSVMAGEAEQYF.

This clone was counted ten times or more. The read ends 3 residues early relative to the CDR3; the germline J gene fills the gap. The rearrangement joins TRBV18 to TRBJ2-5; D call uncertain. The V end lost 3 bases, the J end lost 7 bases, and 12 bases lay between the germline ends. Germline-derived CDR1 and CDR2 are KGHSH and LQKENI. This CDR3 region has 13 residues. The CDR3 reads CASSPDPAGTQYF. CDR3 DNA, as far as it was read: TGTGCCAGCTCACCCGACCCGGCAGGGACC. Complete variable domain (other parts from reference TRBV18 and TRBJ2-5): NAGVMQNPRHLVRRRGQEARLRCSPMKGHSHVYWYRQLPEEGLKFMVYLQKENIIDESGMPKERFSAEFPKEGPSILRIQQVVRGDSAAYFCASSPDPAGTQYFGPGTRLLVL.

This clone was seen ten or more times. The CDR3 goes on 3 residues after the read ends, and that part is filled in from the germline J gene. The chain has TRBV2 and TRBJ2-5; D perhaps matches TRBD2 (5 bases). Trimming took off 4 bases at V and 5 bases at J, with 20 bases between the two ends. The germline CDR1 and CDR2 sequences are SNHLY and FYNNEI. This CDR3 contains 16 residues. Incomplete CDR3 DNA: TGTGCCAGCAGTGCGTCAGGAGGTGGGCGAGGGGAGACC. Translation: CASSASGGGRGET. The entire CDR3 protein is CASSASGGGRGETQYF.

This clone was detected only a few times. The read is 3 residues too short to cover the CDR3 end, so that end is filled in from the germline J gene. This chain joins TRBV20-1 and TRBJ2-5; the D gene is possibly TRBD2 (6 bases). CDR1 is DFQATT, CDR2 SNEGSKA, per germline (reference sequence). The CDR3 runs 12 residues. The V end lost 2 bases, the J end lost 5 bases, and 9 bases lay between the germline ends. CDR3 DNA, as far as it was read: TGCAGTGCTAGAAGTGGAGGGGAGACC. This translates into CSARSGGET. The full CDR3 protein reads CSARSGGETQYF.

The table lists this clone with many counts. Read sequence stops 3 residues before the CDR3 end, and the germline J gene provides the missing end. This chain uses TRBV20-1 with TRBJ2-5, with TRBD2 matching 10 bases. The CDR3 runs 16 residues. V shed 0 bases, J shed 6 bases, and the junction held 10 bases outside the gene matches. Germline-derived CDR1 and CDR2 are DFQATT and SNEGSKA (reference sequence). The sequenced part of the CDR3 DNA is TGCAGTGCTAGAGAAAAGGGACTAGCGAGAGGGAAGACC. The encoded protein is CSAREKGLARGKT. The CDR3 reads in full as CSAREKGLARGKTQYF.

There are many counts of this clone. The read ends 3 residues early relative to the CDR3; the germline J gene fills the gap. The chain employs TRBV7-8 and TRBJ2-7, with D perhaps TRBD1 (6 bases). Trimming shortened V by 4 bases and J by 6 bases, and 13 bases separated the two germline ends. Germline V gene sequence: CDR1 SGHVS, CDR2 FQNEAQ. This CDR3 comprises 13 residues. The DNA read from the CDR3 is TGTGCCAGCAGCTCAGGGGTTATGGGCGAG. Its protein product is CASSSGVMGE. The CDR3 reads in full as CASSSGVMGEQYF.

With respect to this clone: One end of the junction does not line up with germline, which may come from a read error. The read falls 3 residues short of the CDR3 end, and the missing part is taken from the germline J gene. This rearrangement joins TRBV5-6 to TRBJ2-5; maybe TRBD1 (6 bases). Germline CDR1 SGHDT, CDR2 YYEEEE. This CDR3 is 14 amino acids long. Here the CDR3 reads CAGSLQGNKETQYF. The CDR3 DNA, read in part, is TGTGCCGGCAGCTTGCAGGGGAACAAAGAGACC.

Many counts were recorded for this clone. The sequence runs out 3 residues before the end of the CDR3; the remainder is reconstructed from the germline J gene. V gene TRBV30 combines with J gene TRBJ1-2; the D is unclear. The CDR3 runs 11 residues. Germline CDR1 reads GTSNPN; CDR2 reads SVGIG (reference sequence). The CDR3 spells CAHWIAGGYTF. Incomplete CDR3 DNA: TGTGCCCACTGGATCGCGGGGGGC.

This clone appeared many times. The DNA ends 3 residues before the CDR3 does, and the rest of the CDR3 is filled in from the germline J gene. V and J are TRBV18 and TRBJ1-5, with D hard to call. CDR1 is KGHSH and CDR2 is LQKENI in the germline V gene. The V gene lost 2 bases and the J gene lost 4 bases, with 3 bases spanning the gap. The CDR3 consists of 12 residues. The CDR3 loop is CASSPSNQPQHF. The sequenced part of the CDR3 DNA is TGTGCCAGCTCACCATCAAATCAGCCC.

This clone has ten or more counts. The read stops 3 residues short of the end of the CDR3; the missing end is completed from the germline J gene. The genes are TRBV7-8 and TRBJ1-2; TRBD1 agrees at 7 bases. Unmatched junction bases numbered 10, after V lost 5 bases and J lost 1 base. The CDR3 extends over 16 amino acids. CDR1 and CDR2 from the germline V gene are SGHVS and FQNEAQ. The sequenced CDR3 bases are TGTGCCAGCAGCGATGACCGGGACAGCCATAACTATGGC. Translating it yields CASSDDRDSHNYG. The whole CDR3 protein reads CASSDDRDSHNYGYTF.

Concerning this clone itself: The read stops 3 residues short of the end of the CDR3; the missing end is completed from the germline J gene. The V and J genes are TRBV5-1 and TRBJ2-7, with 11 bases aligning to TRBD2. The V segment lost 4 bases and the J segment 2 bases; nucleotides outside the gene matches: 8. The CDR3 runs to 16 residues. In germline, CDR1 is SGHRS, CDR2 YFSETQ. The sequenced CDR3 bases are TGCGCCAGCAGCGTTGGGACTAGCGGAGGAACCTACGAG. It is translated as CASSVGTSGGTYE. The whole CDR3 sequence is CASSVGTSGGTYEQYF.

Regarding this clone: The read finishes 3 residues shy of the CDR3 end, and the germline J gene is used to complete it. The chain couples TRBV7-8 to TRBJ2-5, with TRBD1 matching 7 bases. The germline V gene encodes CDR1 SGHVS and CDR2 FQNEAQ. This CDR3 contains 15 residues. V shed 4 bases, J shed 2 bases, and the junction held 7 bases outside the gene matches. The CDR3 protein is CASSSLGQRQETQYF. The sequenced part of the CDR3 DNA is TGTGCCAGCAGCTCCTTGGGACAGAGACAAGAGACC.

This clone appeared many times. The CDR3 extends 3 residues past the end of the read, so its final part is completed from the germline J gene. The chain combines TRBV5-1 with TRBJ1-2; 8 bases map to TRBD1. J gave up 0 bases and V 4 bases, and 8 bases lay outside the gene matches. The CDR3 runs to 16 residues. CDR1 SGHRS and CDR2 YFSETQ come from the germline V gene. Incomplete CDR3 DNA: TGCGCCAGCAGCGCGTTAGGACAGGGAACTAACTATGGC. Translated: CASSALGQGTNYG. The whole CDR3 protein reads CASSALGQGTNYGYTF.

This clone was seen at least ten times. The CDR3 end falls 3 residues outside the read, so it is completed with the germline J gene. V gene TRBV18 combines with J gene TRBJ2-1, with D possibly matching TRBD1 (5 bases). Germline-derived CDR1 and CDR2 are KGHSH and LQKENI. The CDR3 contains 14 residues. V was clipped by 1 base and J by 9 bases, with 13 bases between them. CDR3 DNA, as far as it was read: TGTGCCAGCTCACCACTCCCTGGGGCCAGTGAG. Encoded protein: CASSPLPGASE. The entire CDR3 is CASSPLPGASEQFF.

This clone has a count of ten or more. The read is 3 residues too short to cover the CDR3 end, so that end is filled in from the germline J gene. This chain links TRBV20-1 with TRBJ2-1; TRBD2 aligns across 10 bases. The germline V gene encodes CDR1 DFQATT and CDR2 SNEGSKA (reference sequence). This CDR3 has 15 residues. Losses at the gene ends were 2 bases for V and 8 bases for J; bases not matched to a gene: 9. The CDR3 sequence: CSARTGLAGVHEQFF. The DNA read from the CDR3 is TGCAGTGCTAGAACGGGTCTAGCGGGAGTCCATGAG.